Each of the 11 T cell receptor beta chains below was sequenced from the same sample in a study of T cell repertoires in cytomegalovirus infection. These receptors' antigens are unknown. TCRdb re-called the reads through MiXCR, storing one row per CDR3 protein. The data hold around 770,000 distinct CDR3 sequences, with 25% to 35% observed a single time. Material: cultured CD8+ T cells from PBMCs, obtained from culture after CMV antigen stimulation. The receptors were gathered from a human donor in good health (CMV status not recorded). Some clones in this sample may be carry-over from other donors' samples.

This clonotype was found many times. CDR3 amino acids: CASSPTTGTSEQYF. CDR3 sequence (DNA): TGTGCCAGCAGCCCCACGACAGGGACCAGCGAGCAGTACTTC. The rearrangement links TRBV9 to TRBJ2-7; 7 positions agree with TRBD1. This CDR3 has 14 residues. Germline loops: CDR1 SGDLS, CDR2 YYNGEE. With V trimmed by 4 bases and J by 6 bases, 10 bases remained unmatched. Full variable domain (rest looked up from reference TRBV9 and TRBJ2-7): DSGVTQTPKHLITATGQRVTLRCSPRSGDLSVYWYQQSLDQGLQFLIQYYNGEERAKGNILERFSAQQFPDLHSELNLSSLELGDSALYFCASSPTTGTSEQYFGPGTRLTVT.

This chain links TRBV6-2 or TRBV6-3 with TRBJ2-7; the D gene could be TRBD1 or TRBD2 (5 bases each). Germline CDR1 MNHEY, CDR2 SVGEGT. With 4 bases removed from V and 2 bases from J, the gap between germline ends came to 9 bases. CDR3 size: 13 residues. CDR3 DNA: TGTGCCAGCAGTTGGGACGCTACCTACGAGCAGTACTTC. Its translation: CASSWDATYEQYF.

The CDR3 DNA is TGTGCCAGCAGCTTAAATTGGGGACAGGGAAAGTATGGCTACACCTTC. Translated, it gives CASSLNWGQGKYGYTF. V and J are TRBV11-2 and TRBJ1-2; 9 bases agree with TRBD1. From germline, CDR1 is SGHAT and CDR2 FQNNGV. There are 16 residues in the CDR3. Unmatched junction bases numbered 9, after V lost 2 bases and J lost 5 bases.

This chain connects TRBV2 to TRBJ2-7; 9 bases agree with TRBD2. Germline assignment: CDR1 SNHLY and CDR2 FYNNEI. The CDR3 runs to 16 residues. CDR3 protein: CASGREFLAGTYEQYF. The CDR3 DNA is TGTGCGAGCGGACGGGAGTTCCTAGCGGGAACCTACGAGCAGTACTTC.

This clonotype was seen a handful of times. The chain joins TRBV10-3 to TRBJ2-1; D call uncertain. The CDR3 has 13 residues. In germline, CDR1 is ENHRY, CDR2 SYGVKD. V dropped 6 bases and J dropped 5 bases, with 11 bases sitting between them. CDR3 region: CAIRTGPDNEQFF. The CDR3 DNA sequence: TGTGCCATCAGAACCGGGCCCGACAATGAGCAGTTCTTC.

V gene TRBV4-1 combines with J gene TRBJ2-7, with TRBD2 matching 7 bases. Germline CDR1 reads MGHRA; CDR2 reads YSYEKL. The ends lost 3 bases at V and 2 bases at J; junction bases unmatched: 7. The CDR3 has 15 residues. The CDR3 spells CASSQSAGRAYEQYF. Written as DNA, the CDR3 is TGCGCCAGCAGCCAGTCAGCGGGGCGAGCCTACGAGCAGTACTTC.

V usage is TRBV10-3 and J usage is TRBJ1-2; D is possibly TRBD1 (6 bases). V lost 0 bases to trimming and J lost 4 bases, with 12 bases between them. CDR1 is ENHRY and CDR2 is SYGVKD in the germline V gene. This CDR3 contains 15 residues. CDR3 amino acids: CAISESRDKGYGYTF. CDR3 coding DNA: TGTGCCATCAGTGAGTCGAGGGACAAGGGCTATGGCTACACCTTC.

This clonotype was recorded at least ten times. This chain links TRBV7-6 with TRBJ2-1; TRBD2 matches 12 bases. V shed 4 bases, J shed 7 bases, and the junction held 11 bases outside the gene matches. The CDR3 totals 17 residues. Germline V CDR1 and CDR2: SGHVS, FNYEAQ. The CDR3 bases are TGTGCCAGCAGCTCATCGACTAGCGGGGGTGCCCGGAATGAGCAGTTCTTC. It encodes CASSSSTSGGARNEQFF.

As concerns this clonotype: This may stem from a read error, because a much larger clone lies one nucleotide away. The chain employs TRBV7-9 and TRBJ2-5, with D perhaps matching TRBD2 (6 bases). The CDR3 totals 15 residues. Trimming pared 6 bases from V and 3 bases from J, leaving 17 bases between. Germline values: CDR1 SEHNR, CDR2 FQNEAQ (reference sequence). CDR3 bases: TGTGCCAGCAGGCGCTTAGCGGAACGAGAAGAGACCCAGTACTTC. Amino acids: CASRRLAEREETQYF.

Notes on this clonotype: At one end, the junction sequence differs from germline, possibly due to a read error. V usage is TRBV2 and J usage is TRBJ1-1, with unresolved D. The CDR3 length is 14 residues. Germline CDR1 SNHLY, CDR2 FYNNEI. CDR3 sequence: CVSIPRVRNTEAFF. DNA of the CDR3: TGTGTCAGCATACCTAGGGTTCGGAACACTGAAGCTTTCTTT.

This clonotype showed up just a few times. The CDR3 reads CASSLPGKTQYF. In DNA form, the CDR3 reads TGTGCCAGCAGTTTGCCAGGGAAGACCCAGTACTTC. This rearrangement joins TRBV12-3 or TRBV12-4 to TRBJ2-5, with a possible D match to TRBD1 (5 bases). The CDR3 totals 12 residues. Deletions cut 3 bases from V and 6 bases from J, with 8 bases between.